The 15 T cell receptor beta chains listed next were all sequenced from one sample in a study of control samples from healthy donors and cancer patients. Here immunoSEQ multiplex PCR was the method, and the copy in TCRdb shows in-frame clones only, minus some. The data contain 100,000 to 150,000 clones, 92% of them seen just once; the ten biggest clones take up 2.1%. Sequenced material: blood. These receptors were obtained from a woman aged 45-60 years in good health.

DNA of the CDR3: TGTGCCTGGCTCGACGGAAACACCATATATTTT. Translated: CAWLDGNTIYF. This sequence joins TRBV30 and TRBJ1-3; D gene uncertain. This CDR3 contains 11 residues. Per germline, CDR1 GTSNPN and CDR2 SVGIG (reference sequence). V lost 5 bases and J lost 4, with 6 bases in between.

The rearrangement links TRBV6-6 to TRBJ2-7; the D is unclear. V lost 11 bases, J lost 0 bases, and 11 bases lay in between. The germline V gene encodes CDR1 MNHNY and CDR2 SVGAGI (reference sequence). The CDR3 totals 12 residues. The CDR3 DNA sequence: TGTGCCGGGGATCTCCGCTCCTACGAGCAGTACTTC. Translating it yields CAGDLRSYEQYF.

The CDR3 bases are TGTGCCAGCAGTACCGGGGACATCCGAATGGGCTACACCTTC. Translation gives CASSTGDIRMGYTF. The chain couples TRBV6-6 to TRBJ1-2; weak D call: TRBD1 (6 bases). Trimming cost V 5 bases and J 8 bases, with 18 bases left between them. The germline gives CDR1 MNHNY, CDR2 SVGAGI (reference sequence). The CDR3 is 14 residues long.

This sequence joins TRBV7-6 and TRBJ1-3, with no clear D. In germline, CDR1 is SGHVS, CDR2 FNYEAQ. The CDR3 has 16 residues. V shed 1 base and J shed 0 bases, with 10 bases lying between them. The CDR3 spells CASSLGHASSGNTIYF. CDR3 nucleotide sequence: TGTGCCAGCAGCTTAGGACACGCGAGCTCTGGAAACACCATATATTTT.

The chain combines TRBV6-6 with TRBJ1-4, with D hard to call. The length of the CDR3 is 15 residues. In germline, CDR1 is MNHNY, CDR2 SVGAGI (reference sequence). The V end lost 6 bases, the J end lost 3 bases, and 14 bases lay between the germline ends. The DNA for the CDR3 is TGTGCCAGCAGAAAACGCGGGCGATCTAATGAAAAACTGTTTTTT. Amino acids: CASRKRGRSNEKLFF.

The genes are TRBV11-2 and TRBJ2-7; no clear D gene. The length of the CDR3 is 11 residues. The germline V gene has CDR1 SGHAT and CDR2 FQNNGV. V was clipped by 4 bases and J by 0 bases, with 1 base between them. The CDR3 is CASSYSYEQYF. CDR3 nucleotides: TGTGCCAGCAGCTACTCCTACGAGCAGTACTTC.

The V call is TRBV11-2, the J call TRBJ2-7, with a tentative D call TRBD2 (7 bases). CDR1 is SGHAT and CDR2 is FQNNGV in the germline V gene. The length of the CDR3 is 17 residues. Between the trimmed V and J ends, which lost 2 bases and 4 bases, there was a span of 21 bases. The CDR3 nucleotides read TGTGCCAGCAGCTTAAAGTCCTCGGGGGGCGGGGCTTACGAGCAGTACTTC. It translates to CASSLKSSGGGAYEQYF.

This rearrangement joins TRBV7-8 to TRBJ2-5, with 7 bases aligning to TRBD1. Germline V gene lookup returns CDR1 SGHVS and CDR2 FQNEAQ. The CDR3 consists of 16 residues. With V trimmed by 3 bases and J by 2 bases, 9 bases remained unmatched. CDR3 in DNA: TGTGCCAGCAGCTTTCCAAGGGGACAGAAACAAGAGACCCAGTACTTC. This translates into CASSFPRGQKQETQYF.

This clone has just a few counts. The rearrangement joins TRBV29-1 to TRBJ2-1; D is ambiguous. CDR3 length equals 17 residues. Per the germline V gene, CDR1 is SQVTM and CDR2 is ANQGSEA. The V end was cut by 1 base, the J end by 4 bases, with 20 bases between. CDR3: CSVEGSGSRFLYNEQFF. CDR3 in DNA: TGCAGCGTTGAAGGCTCGGGTTCTCGTTTTCTTTACAATGAGCAGTTCTTC.

The V gene is TRBV5-6, the J gene TRBJ2-7; the D gene could be TRBD1 or TRBD2 (5 bases each). V lost 3 bases and J 6 bases, leaving 13 bases between the germline ends. The CDR3 spans 13 residues. Germline V gene lookup returns CDR1 SGHDT and CDR2 YYEEEE. This CDR3 is CASSSPFGGEQYF. The CDR3 DNA is TGTGCCAGCAGCTCCCCGTTTGGGGGCGAGCAGTACTTC.

The gene calls are TRBV15 and TRBJ1-4; D call uncertain. V shed 4 bases and J shed 10 bases, with 16 bases lying between them. CDR3 length equals 14 residues. CDR1 and CDR2 from the germline V gene are LNHNV and YYDKDF (reference sequence). In nucleotides, the CDR3 is TGTGCCACCAGCACTAAGGGTTCGGGGAGAAAACTGTTTTTT. As protein: CATSTKGSGRKLFF. Using reference TRBV15 and TRBJ1-4 for the parts outside the CDR3, the full variable domain is DAMVIQNPRYQVTQFGKPVTLSCSQTLNHNVMYWYQQKSSQAPKLLFHYYDKDFNNEADTPDNFQSRRPNTSFCFLDIRSPGLGDTAMYLCATSTKGSGRKLFFGSGTQLSVL.

This clone came up once. The chain is built from TRBV19 and TRBJ1-1; D perhaps matches TRBD1 (5 bases). The V gene lost 4 bases and the J gene lost 6 bases, with 15 bases spanning the gap. Germline V gene sequence: CDR1 LNHDA, CDR2 SQIVND (reference sequence). The CDR3 has 14 residues. The CDR3 nucleotides read TGTGCCAGTAGTACTGGGGGGGACTTCTCTGAAGCTTTCTTT. As protein: CASSTGGDFSEAFF.

CDR3 nucleotide sequence: TGTGCCAGCAGCGTCGGGACAGGGGACGAGCAGTACTTC. Its protein is CASSVGTGDEQYF. The chain is built from TRBV9 and TRBJ2-7; 10 positions match TRBD1. The CDR3 is 13 residues long. Trimming at V came to 2 bases and at J to 5 bases, leaving 1 base not matched to a gene. CDR1 is SGDLS and CDR2 is YYNGEE in the germline V gene.

The rearrangement joins TRBV15 to TRBJ2-5, with D perhaps TRBD1 (6 bases). This CDR3 is built from 14 residues. The germline CDR1 and CDR2 sequences are LNHNV and YYDKDF (reference sequence). Deletions cut 5 bases from V and 5 bases from J, with 15 bases between. The DNA for the CDR3 is TGTGCCACCAGCGATTTGGGGGCTTGGGAGACCCAGTACTTC. It translates to CATSDLGAWETQYF.

The CDR3 DNA follows: TGTGCCAGCAGCACGAAGAGGACAGGGAGCACTGAAGCTTTCTTT. Protein product: CASSTKRTGSTEAFF. The rearrangement links TRBV7-8 to TRBJ1-1; TRBD1 aligns across 8 bases. The V segment lost 5 bases and the J segment 4 bases; nucleotides outside the gene matches: 9. The length of the CDR3 is 15 residues. Germline V gene data show CDR1 as SGHVS and CDR2 as FQNEAQ.